A single sample gave rise to the 2 T cell receptor beta chains below, sequenced in a study of cytomegalovirus exposure and HLA in healthy donors. The primer mix had 60 Vbeta and 13 Jbeta primers. Sequencing was performed with immunoSEQ multiplex PCR; in TCRdb, only in-frame clones are kept and a portion is missing. The data show roughly 230,000 clones, with about three quarters seen just once and about 0.47% held by the top ten. The specimen sequenced was PBMCs. All receptors derive from a boy aged 10-17 years in good health and CMV-seronegative.

The V gene is TRBV10-3, the J gene TRBJ1-2; no firm D call. Trimming cost V 3 bases and J 7 bases, with 9 bases left between them. Germline lookup yields CDR1 ENHRY and CDR2 SYGVKD. The CDR3 contains 12 residues. CDR3 DNA sequence: TGTGCCATCAGTGATCCGAACAGTGGCTACACCTTC. Residues: CAISDPNSGYTF.

V gene TRBV5-8 combines with J gene TRBJ1-6; D uncertain. CDR1 and CDR2 (germline): SGHTS, YDEGEE. CDR3 size: 14 residues. The ends were cut back, 0 bases at V and 10 bases at J, with 11 bases in the middle. The CDR3 DNA is TGTGCCAGCAGCTTGGTGGAGTCCTGGTCACCCCTCCACTTT. Translated, it gives CASSLVESWSPLHF.